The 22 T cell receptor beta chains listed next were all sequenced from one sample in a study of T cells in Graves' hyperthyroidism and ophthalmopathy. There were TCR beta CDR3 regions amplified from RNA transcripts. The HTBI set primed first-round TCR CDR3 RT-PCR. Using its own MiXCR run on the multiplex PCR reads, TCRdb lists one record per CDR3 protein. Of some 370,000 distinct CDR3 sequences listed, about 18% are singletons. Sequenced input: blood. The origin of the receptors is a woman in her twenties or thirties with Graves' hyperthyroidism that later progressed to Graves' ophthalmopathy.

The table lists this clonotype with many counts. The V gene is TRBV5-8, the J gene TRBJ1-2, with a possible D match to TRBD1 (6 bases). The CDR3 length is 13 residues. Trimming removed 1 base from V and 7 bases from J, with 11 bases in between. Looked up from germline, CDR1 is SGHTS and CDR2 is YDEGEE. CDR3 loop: CASSLMGARGYTF. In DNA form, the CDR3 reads TGTGCCAGCAGCTTGATGGGGGCACGTGGCTACACCTTC.

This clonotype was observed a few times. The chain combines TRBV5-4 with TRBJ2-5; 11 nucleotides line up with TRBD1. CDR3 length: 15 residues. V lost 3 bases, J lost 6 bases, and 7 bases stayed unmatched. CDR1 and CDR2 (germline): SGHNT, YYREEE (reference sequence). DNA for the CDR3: TGTGCCAGCAGCTCGCCCGGGACAGGGGGGAAGACCCAGTACTTC. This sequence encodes CASSSPGTGGKTQYF.

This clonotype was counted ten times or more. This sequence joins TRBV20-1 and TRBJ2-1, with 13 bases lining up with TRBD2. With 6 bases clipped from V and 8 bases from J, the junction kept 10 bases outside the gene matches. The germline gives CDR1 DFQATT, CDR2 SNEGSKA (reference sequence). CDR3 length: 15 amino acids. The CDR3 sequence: CSAPSGTSGIYEQFF. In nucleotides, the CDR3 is TGCAGTGCGCCGTCCGGGACTAGCGGGATCTATGAGCAGTTCTTC.

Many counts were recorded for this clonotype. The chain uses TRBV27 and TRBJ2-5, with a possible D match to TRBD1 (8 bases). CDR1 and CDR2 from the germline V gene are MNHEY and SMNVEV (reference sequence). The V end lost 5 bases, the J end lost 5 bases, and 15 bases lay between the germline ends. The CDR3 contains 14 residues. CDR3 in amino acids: CASSIVQGGETQYF. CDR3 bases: TGTGCCAGCAGTATCGTACAGGGGGGGGAGACCCAGTACTTC.

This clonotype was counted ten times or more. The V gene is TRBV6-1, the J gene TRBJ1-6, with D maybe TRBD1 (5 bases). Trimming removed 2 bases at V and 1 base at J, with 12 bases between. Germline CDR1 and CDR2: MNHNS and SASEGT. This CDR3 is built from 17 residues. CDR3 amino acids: CASSEYGRVSYNSPLHF. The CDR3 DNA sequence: TGTGCCAGCAGTGAATATGGCAGGGTATCCTATAATTCACCCCTCCACTTT.

The CDR3 spells CASRGRFPQETQYF. Here the CDR3 DNA reads TGTGCCAGCAGAGGGAGATTCCCCCAAGAGACCCAGTACTTC. V gene TRBV28 combines with J gene TRBJ2-5; D is perhaps TRBD2 (5 bases). The V end was cut by 6 bases, the J end by 1 base, with 12 bases between. Germline CDR1 MDHEN, CDR2 SYDVKM. This CDR3 is 14 amino acids long. Complete variable domain (other parts from reference TRBV28 and TRBJ2-5): DVKVTQSSRYLVKRTGEKVFLECVQDMDHENMFWYRQDPGLGLRLIYFSYDVKMKEKGDIPEGYSVSREKKERFSLILESASTNQTSMYLCASRGRFPQETQYFGPGTRLLVL.

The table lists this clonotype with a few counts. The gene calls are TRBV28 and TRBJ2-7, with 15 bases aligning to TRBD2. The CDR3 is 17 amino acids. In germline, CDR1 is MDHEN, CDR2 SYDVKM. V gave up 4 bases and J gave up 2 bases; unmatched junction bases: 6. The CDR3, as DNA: TGTGCCAGCAGTTCCACGGGACTAGCGGGAGGAACCTACGAGCAGTACTTC. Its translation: CASSSTGLAGGTYEQYF. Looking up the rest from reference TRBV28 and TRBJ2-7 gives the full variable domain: DVKVTQSSRYLVKRTGEKVFLECVQDMDHENMFWYRQDPGLGLRLIYFSYDVKMKEKGDIPEGYSVSREKKERFSLILESASTNQTSMYLCASSSTGLAGGTYEQYFGPGTRLTVT.

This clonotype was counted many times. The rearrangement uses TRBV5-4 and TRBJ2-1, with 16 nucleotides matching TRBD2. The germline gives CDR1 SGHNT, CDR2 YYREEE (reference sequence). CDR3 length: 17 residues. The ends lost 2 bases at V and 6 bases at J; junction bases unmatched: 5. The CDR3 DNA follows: TGTGCCAGCAGCTTAGGGACTAGCGGGGGGGCGTCCAATGAGCAGTTCTTC. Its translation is CASSLGTSGGASNEQFF.

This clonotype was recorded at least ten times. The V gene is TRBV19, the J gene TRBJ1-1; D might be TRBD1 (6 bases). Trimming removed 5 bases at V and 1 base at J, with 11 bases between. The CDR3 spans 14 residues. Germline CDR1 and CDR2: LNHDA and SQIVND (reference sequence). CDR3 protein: CASSWGHPNTEAFF. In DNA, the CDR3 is TGTGCCAGTAGTTGGGGACACCCGAACACTGAAGCTTTCTTT.

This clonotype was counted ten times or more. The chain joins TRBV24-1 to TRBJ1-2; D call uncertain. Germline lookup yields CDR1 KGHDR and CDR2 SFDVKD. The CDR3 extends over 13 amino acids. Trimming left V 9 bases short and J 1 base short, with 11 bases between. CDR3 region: CATQEAGNYGYTF. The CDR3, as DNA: TGTGCCACCCAGGAGGCCGGTAACTATGGCTACACCTTC.

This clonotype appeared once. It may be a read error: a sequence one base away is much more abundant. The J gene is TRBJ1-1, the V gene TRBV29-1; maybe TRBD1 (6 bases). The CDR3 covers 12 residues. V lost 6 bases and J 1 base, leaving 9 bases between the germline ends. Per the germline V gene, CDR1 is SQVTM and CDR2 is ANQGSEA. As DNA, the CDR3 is TGCAGCGTCCCGGACAGGAACACTGAAGCTTTCTTT. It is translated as CSVPDRNTEAFF.

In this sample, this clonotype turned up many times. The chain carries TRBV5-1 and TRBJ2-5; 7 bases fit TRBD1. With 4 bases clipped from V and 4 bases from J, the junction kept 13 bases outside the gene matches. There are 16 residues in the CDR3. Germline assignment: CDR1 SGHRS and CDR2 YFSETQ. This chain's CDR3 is CASSPYRGVGLETQYF. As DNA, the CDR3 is TGCGCCAGCAGCCCGTACAGGGGAGTAGGCCTAGAGACCCAGTACTTC.

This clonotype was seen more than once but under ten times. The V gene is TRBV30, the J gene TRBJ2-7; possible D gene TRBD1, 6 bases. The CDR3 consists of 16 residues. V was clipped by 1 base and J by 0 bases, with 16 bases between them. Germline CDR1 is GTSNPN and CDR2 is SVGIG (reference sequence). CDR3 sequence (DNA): TGTGCCTGGAGTGCACCCTCGACAGGCAGCTCCTACGAGCAGTACTTC. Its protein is CAWSAPSTGSSYEQYF.

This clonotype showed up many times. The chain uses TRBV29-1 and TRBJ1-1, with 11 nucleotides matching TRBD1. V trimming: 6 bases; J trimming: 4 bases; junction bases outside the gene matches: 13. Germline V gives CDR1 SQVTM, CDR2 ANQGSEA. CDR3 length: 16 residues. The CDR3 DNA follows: TGCAGCGTCAACCGGGACAGGGGGTTAAGCAGCACTGAAGCTTTCTTT. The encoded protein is CSVNRDRGLSSTEAFF.

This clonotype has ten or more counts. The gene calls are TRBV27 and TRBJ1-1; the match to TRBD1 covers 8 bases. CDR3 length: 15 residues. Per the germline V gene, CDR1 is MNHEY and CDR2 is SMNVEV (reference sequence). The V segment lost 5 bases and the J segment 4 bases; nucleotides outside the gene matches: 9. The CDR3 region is CASSLTLQGGTEAFF. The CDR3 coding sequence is TGTGCCAGCAGTCTGACCCTACAGGGGGGCACTGAAGCTTTCTTT.

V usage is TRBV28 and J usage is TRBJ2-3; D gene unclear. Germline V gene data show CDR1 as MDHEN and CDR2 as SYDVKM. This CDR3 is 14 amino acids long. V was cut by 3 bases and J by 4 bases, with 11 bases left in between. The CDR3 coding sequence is TGTGCCAGCAGTTTGACACCGGAGTCAGATACGCAGTATTTT. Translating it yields CASSLTPESDTQYF.

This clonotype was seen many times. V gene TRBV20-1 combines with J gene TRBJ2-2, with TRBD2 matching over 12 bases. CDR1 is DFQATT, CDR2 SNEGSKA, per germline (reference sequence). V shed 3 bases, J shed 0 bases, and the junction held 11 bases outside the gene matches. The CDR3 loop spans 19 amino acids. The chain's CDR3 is CSASDTPGLAGPNTGELFF. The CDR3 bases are TGCAGTGCTAGCGACACGCCGGGACTAGCGGGTCCGAACACCGGGGAGCTGTTTTTT.

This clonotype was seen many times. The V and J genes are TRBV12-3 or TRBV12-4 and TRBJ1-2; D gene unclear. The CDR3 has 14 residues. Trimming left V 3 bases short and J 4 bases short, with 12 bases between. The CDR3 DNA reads TGTGCCAGCAGTTTCGAAGGTATCGGCTATGGCTACACCTTC. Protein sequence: CASSFEGIGYGYTF.

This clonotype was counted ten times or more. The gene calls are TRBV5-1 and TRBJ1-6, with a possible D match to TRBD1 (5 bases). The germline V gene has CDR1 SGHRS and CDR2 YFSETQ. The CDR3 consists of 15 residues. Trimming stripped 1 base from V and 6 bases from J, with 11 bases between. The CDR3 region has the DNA TGCGCCAGCAGCTTGAAGGGGACGGCTAATTCACCCCTCCACTTT. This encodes CASSLKGTANSPLHF.

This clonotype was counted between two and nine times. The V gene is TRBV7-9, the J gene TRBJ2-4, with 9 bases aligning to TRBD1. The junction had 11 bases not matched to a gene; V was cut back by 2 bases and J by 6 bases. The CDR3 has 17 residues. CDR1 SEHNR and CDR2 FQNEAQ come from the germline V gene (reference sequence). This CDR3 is CASSLKQQGAHRNIQYF. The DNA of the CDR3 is TGTGCCAGCAGCTTAAAGCAACAGGGGGCGCACAGAAACATTCAGTACTTC.

The CDR3 reads CASSKRQGGSTDTQYF. CDR3 DNA sequence: TGTGCCAGCTCAAAGAGACAGGGAGGAAGCACAGATACGCAGTATTTT. The chain employs TRBV18 and TRBJ2-3, with D tentatively TRBD1 (7 bases). The germline CDR1 and CDR2 sequences are KGHSH and LQKENI. The CDR3 is 16 residues long. Trimming stripped 5 bases from V and 0 bases from J, with 15 bases between.

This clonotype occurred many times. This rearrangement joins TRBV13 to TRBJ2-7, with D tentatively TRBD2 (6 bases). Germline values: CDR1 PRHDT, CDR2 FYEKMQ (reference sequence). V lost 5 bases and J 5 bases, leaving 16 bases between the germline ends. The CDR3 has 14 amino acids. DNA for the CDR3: TGTGCCAGCAGCCTCTGGGGGGAGGCCCACGAGCAGTACTTC. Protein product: CASSLWGEAHEQYF.